This TCR beta chain derives from a study of blood T cell repertoires in COVID-19. Study overall: Spain, Italy and the United States supplied samples that represented acute and convalescent COVID-19.

Authors' processing steps: By means of reference gene primer amplification, nucleated cell counts were estimated. Clones were read by immunoSEQ multiplex PCR, and TCRdb kept only the in-frame ones, dropping some. V and J calls and clone size come straight from that table; D and trimming were deduced from the DNA. The table lists 250,000 or so clones, 70% to 90% of them singletons. Trimming took off 4 bases at V and 11 bases at J, with 15 bases between the two ends. The CDR3 consists of 13 residues. The origin of this receptor is a man aged 18-30 years with active or convalescent COVID-19. The sequencing sample was made of peripheral blood. The chain employs TRBV12-3 or TRBV12-4 and TRBJ1-5; D unclear. In DNA form, the CDR3 reads TGTGCCAGCAGTTCAGGCAGCCCCTCCGCCCAGCATTTT. It yields the protein CASSSGSPSAQHF.